This TCR beta chain was sequenced for a study of cytomegalovirus exposure and HLA in healthy donors. This PCR relied on a set of 60 Vbeta primers and 13 Jbeta primers. This table comes from immunoSEQ multiplex PCR, and its TCRdb copy is limited to in-frame clones, with some not included. The top ten clones hold more than 0.35% of a sample with almost 200,000 clones, roughly 77% of them seen once. Concerning this clone itself: The sample has other DNA sequences that encode this CDR3 too.

J lost 10 bases, V lost 4 bases, and 14 bases had no gene match. CDR3 size: 15 residues. From germline, CDR1 is SQVTM and CDR2 ANQGSEA. This TCR was recovered from a male donor in good health and CMV-seropositive. The sample was PBMCs. The chain joins TRBV29-1 to TRBJ2-1; 9 bases map to TRBD1. In DNA, the CDR3 is TGCAGCGTTGGTCTCTTGGACAGGGGCCTGCCCGAGCAGTTCTTC. The encoded protein is CSVGLLDRGLPEQFF.